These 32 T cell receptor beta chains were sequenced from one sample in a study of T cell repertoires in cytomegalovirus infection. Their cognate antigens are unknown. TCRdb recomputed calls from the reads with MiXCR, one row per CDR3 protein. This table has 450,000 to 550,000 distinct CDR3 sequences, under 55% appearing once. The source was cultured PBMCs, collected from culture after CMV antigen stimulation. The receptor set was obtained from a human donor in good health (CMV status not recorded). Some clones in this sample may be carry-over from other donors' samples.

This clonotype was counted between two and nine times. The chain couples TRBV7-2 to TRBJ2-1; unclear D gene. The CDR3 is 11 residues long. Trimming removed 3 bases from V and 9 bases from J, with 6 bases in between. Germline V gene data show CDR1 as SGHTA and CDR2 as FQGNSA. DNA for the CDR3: TGTGCCAGCAGCTTCTATAGTGAGCAGTTCTTC. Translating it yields CASSFYSEQFF.

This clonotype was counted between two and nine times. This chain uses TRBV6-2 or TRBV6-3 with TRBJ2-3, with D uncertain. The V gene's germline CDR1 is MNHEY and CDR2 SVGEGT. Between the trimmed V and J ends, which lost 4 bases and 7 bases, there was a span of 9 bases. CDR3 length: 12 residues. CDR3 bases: TGTGCCAGCAGTTCCCGAACGAATACGCAGTATTTT. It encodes CASSSRTNTQYF.

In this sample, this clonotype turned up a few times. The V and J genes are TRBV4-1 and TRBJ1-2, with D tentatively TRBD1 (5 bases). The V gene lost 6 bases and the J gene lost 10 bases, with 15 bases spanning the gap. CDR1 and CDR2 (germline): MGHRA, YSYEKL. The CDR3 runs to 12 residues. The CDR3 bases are TGCGCCAGCAGTCTGGACACGGTCTACTACACCTTC. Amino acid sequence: CASSLDTVYYTF.

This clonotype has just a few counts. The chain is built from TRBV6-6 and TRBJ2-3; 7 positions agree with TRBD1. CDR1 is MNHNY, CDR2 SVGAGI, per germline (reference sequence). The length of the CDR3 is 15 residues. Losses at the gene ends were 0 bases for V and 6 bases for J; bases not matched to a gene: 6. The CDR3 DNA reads TGTGCCAGCAGTTACTCGATGAGGGGGCAGGATACGCAGTATTTT. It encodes CASSYSMRGQDTQYF.

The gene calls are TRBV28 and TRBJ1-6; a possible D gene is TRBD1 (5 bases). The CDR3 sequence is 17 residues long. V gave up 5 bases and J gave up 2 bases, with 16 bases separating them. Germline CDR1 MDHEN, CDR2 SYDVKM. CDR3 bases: TGTGCCAGCAGTGGCGGGCCCACGACAGCCTATAATTCACCCCTCCACTTT. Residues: CASSGGPTTAYNSPLHF.

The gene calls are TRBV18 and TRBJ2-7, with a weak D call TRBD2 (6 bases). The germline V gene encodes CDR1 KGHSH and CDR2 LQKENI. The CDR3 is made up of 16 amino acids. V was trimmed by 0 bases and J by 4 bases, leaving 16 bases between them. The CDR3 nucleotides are TGTGCCAGCTCACCACCGTTTGGGGGGAGCGGATACGAGCAGTACTTC. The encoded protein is CASSPPFGGSGYEQYF.

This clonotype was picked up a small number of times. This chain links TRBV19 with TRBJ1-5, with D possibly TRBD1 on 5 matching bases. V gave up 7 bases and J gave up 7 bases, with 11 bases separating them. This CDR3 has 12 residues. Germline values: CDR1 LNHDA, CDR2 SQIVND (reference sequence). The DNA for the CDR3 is TGTGCCAGTAAATCAGGGAACCAGCCCCAGCATTTT. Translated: CASKSGNQPQHF.

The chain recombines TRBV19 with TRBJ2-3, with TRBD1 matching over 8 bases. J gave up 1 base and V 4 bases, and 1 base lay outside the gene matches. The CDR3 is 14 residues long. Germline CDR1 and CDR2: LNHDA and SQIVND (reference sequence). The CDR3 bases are TGTGCCAGTAGTACGACAGGGGGCACAGATACGCAGTATTTT. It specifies CASSTTGGTDTQYF.

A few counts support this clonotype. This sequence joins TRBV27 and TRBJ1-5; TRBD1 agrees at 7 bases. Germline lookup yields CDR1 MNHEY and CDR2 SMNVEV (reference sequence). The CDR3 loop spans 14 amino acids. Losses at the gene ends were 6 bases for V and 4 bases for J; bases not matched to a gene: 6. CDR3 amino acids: CASRHRGPNQPQHF. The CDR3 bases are TGTGCCAGCAGACACAGGGGTCCAAATCAGCCCCAGCATTTT.

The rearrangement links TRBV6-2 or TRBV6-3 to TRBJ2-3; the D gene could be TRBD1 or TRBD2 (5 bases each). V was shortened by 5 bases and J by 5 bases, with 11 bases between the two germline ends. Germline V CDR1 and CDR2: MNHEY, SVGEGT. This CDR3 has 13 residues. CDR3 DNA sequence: TGTGCCAGCAGTCACGCAGGGAGAGATACGCAGTATTTT. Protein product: CASSHAGRDTQYF.

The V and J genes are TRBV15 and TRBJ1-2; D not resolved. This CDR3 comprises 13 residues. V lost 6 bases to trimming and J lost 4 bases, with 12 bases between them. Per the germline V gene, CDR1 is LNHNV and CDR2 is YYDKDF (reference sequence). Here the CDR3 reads CATSPGVRYGYTF. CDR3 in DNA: TGTGCCACCAGTCCCGGAGTGCGCTATGGCTACACCTTC.

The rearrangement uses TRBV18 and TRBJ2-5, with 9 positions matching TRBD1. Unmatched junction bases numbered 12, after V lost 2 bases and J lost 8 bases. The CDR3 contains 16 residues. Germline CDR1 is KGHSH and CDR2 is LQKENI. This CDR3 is CASSPTGTGRLGTQYF. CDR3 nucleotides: TGTGCCAGCTCACCAACCGGGACAGGGAGGTTAGGAACCCAGTACTTC.

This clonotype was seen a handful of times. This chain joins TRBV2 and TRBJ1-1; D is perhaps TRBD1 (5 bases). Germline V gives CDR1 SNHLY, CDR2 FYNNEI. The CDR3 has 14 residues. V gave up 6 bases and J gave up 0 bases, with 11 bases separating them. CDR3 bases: TGTGCCAGCAGCGGGGCCTCAATGAACACTGAAGCTTTCTTT. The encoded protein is CASSGASMNTEAFF. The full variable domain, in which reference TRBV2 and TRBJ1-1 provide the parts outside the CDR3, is EPEVTQTPSHQVTQMGQEVILRCVPISNHLYFYWYRQILGQKVEFLVSFYNNEISEKSEIFDDQFSVERPDGSNFTLKIRSTKLEDSAMYFCASSGASMNTEAFFGQGTRLTVV.

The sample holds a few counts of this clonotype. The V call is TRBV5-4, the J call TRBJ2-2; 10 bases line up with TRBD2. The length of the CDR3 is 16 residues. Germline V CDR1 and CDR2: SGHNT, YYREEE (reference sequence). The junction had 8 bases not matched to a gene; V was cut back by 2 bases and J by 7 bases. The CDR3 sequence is CASSFGSGRKGGELFF. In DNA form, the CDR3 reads TGTGCCAGCAGCTTTGGTAGCGGGAGGAAAGGCGGGGAGCTGTTTTTT.

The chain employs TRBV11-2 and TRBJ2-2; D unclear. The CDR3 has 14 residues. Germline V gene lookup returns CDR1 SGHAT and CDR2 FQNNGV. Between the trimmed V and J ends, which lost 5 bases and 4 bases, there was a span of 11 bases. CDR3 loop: CASSPLGVTGELFF. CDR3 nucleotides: TGTGCCAGCAGCCCCCTTGGGGTCACCGGGGAGCTGTTTTTT.

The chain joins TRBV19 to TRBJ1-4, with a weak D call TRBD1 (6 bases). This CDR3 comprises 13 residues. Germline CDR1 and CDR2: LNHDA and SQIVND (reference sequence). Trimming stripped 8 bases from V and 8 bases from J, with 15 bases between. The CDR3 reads CASATGLREKLFF. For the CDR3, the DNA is TGTGCCAGTGCCACAGGGTTGCGGGAAAAACTGTTTTTT. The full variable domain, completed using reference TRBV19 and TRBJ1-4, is DGGITQSPKYLFRKEGQNVTLSCEQNLNHDAMYWYRQDPGQGLRLIYYSQIVNDFQKGDIAEGYSVSREKKESFPLTVTSAQKNPTAFYLCASATGLREKLFFGSGTQLSVL.

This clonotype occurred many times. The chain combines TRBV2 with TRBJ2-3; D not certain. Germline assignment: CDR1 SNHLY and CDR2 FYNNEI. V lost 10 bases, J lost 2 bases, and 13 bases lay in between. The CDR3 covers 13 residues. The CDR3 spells CATLGPITDTQYF. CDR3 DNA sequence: TGTGCCACTCTAGGGCCCATCACAGATACGCAGTATTTT.

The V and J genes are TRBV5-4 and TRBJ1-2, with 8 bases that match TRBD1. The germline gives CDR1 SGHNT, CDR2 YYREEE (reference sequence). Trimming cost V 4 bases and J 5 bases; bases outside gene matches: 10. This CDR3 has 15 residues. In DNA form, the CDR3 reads TGTGCCAGCAGCCGCCCCAGGGGGCCTATTTATGGCTACACCTTC. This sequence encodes CASSRPRGPIYGYTF. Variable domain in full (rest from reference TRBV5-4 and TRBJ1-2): ETGVTQSPTHLIKTRGQQVTLRCSSQSGHNTVSWYQQALGQGPQFIFQYYREEENGRGNFPPRFSGLQFPNYSSELNVNALELDDSALYLCASSRPRGPIYGYTFGSGTRLTVV.

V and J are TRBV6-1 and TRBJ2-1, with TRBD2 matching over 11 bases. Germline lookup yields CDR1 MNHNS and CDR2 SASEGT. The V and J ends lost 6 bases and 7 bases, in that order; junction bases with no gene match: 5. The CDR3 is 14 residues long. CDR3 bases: TGTGCCAGCAGGGTAGCGGGAGGGCCAAATGAGCAGTTCTTC. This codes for CASRVAGGPNEQFF.

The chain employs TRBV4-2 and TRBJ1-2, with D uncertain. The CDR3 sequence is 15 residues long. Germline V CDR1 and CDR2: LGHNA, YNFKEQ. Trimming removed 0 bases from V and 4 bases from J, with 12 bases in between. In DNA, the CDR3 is TGTGCCAGCAGCCAAGAGCCGGCTCTGGGCTATGGCTACACCTTC. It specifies CASSQEPALGYGYTF.

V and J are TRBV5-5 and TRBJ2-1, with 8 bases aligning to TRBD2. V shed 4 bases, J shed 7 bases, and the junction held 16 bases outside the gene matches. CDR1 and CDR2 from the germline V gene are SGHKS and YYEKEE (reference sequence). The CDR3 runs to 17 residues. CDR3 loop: CASSPLLLAAPGNEQFF. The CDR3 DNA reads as TGTGCCAGCAGCCCCCTCTTACTAGCGGCCCCCGGTAATGAGCAGTTCTTC.

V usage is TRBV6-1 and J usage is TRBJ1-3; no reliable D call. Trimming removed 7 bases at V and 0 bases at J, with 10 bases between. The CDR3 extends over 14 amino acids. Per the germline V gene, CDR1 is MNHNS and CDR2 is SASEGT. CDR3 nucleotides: TGTGCCAGCACCCGAACGGGCTCTGGAAACACCATATATTTT. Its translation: CASTRTGSGNTIYF.

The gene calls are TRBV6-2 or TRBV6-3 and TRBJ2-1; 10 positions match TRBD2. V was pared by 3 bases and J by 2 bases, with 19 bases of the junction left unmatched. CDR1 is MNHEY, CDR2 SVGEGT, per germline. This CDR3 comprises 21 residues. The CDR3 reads CASSYPRWNVRTSGAYNEQFF. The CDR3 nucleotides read TGTGCCAGCAGTTATCCCCGCTGGAATGTTCGGACTAGCGGTGCCTACAATGAGCAGTTCTTC.

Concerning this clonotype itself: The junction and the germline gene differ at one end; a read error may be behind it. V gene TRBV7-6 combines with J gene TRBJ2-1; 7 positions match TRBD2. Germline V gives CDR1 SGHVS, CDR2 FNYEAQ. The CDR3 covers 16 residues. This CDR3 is CASSLAHPTSSNEQFF. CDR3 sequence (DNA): TGTGCCAGCAGCCTAGCCCACCCGACTAGCAGCAATGAGCAGTTCTTC.

CDR3: CSARGRRNTEAFF. The CDR3 bases are TGCAGTGCTAGAGGACGGAGGAACACTGAAGCTTTCTTT. The chain employs TRBV20-1 and TRBJ1-1; D is ambiguous. V dropped 1 base and J dropped 1 base, with 7 bases sitting between them. Germline CDR1 DFQATT, CDR2 SNEGSKA (reference sequence). The CDR3 spans 13 residues.

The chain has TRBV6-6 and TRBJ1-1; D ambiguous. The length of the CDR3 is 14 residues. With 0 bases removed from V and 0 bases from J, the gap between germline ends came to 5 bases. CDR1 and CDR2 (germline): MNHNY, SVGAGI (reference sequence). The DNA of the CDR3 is TGTGCCAGCAGTTACTCGACTCTGAACACTGAAGCTTTCTTT. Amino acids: CASSYSTLNTEAFF.

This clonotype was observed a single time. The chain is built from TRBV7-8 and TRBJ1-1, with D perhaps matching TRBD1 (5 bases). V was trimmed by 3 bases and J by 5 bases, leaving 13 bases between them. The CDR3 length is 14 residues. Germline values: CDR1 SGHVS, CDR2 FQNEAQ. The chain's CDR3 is CASSFARVYTEAFF. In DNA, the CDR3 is TGTGCCAGCAGCTTTGCCAGGGTATATACTGAAGCTTTCTTT.

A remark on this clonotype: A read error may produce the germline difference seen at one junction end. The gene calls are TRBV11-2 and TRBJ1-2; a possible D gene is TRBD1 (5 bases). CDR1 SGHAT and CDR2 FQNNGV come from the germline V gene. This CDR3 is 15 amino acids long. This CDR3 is CASSSSWGGNSGYTF. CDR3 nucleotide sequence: TGTGCTAGCAGCTCTTCCTGGGGGGGGAATAGTGGCTACACCTTC.

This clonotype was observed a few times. The DNA of the CDR3 is TGTGCCAGCAGCTTATTGTTGGACATTCAGTACTTC. Its protein product is CASSLLLDIQYF. This chain joins TRBV7-2 and TRBJ2-4; D is ambiguous. The CDR3 runs to 12 residues. The germline CDR1 and CDR2 sequences are SGHTA and FQGNSA. V was cut by 2 bases and J by 8 bases, with 7 bases left in between.

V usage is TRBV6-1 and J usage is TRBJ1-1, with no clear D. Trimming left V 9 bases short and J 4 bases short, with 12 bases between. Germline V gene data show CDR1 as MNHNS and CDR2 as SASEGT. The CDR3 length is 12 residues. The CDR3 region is CASCGDSTEAFF. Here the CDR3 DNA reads TGTGCCAGTTGCGGGGATTCCACTGAAGCTTTCTTT.

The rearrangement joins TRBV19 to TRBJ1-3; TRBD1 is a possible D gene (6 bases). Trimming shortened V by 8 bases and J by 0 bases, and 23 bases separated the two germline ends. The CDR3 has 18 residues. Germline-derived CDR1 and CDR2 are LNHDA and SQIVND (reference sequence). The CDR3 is CASHQGFNILFSGNTIYF. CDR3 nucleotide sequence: TGTGCCAGTCACCAGGGGTTTAACATCTTATTCTCTGGAAACACCATATATTTT.

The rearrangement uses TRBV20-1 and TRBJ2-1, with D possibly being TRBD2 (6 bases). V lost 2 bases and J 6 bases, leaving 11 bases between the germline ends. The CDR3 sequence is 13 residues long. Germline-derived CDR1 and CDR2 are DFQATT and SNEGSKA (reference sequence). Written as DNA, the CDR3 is TGCAGTGCTAGAATCGCGGGAACCAATGAGCAGTTCTTC. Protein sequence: CSARIAGTNEQFF.